Listed below are T cell receptor beta chains from one sample, sequenced in a study of Ad26.COV2.S vaccination and SARS-CoV-2 variants. The table came from immunoSEQ multiplex PCR; TCRdb's copy has only in-frame clones and leaves some out. The profile shows 240,000 or so clones, 88% of them singletons. The sequenced sample was peripheral blood, obtained in a trial of Ad26.COV2.S vaccine versus placebo. These receptors all stem from a person between 18 and 59 years old who received the Ad26.COV2.S COVID-19 vaccine or a placebo. Each CDR3 is given with its conserved first and last residue. A D gene is named only where the DNA matches it firmly. Clone size is shown for a subset of rows, as once, few, many or a class of expanded clone.

>NA|TRBD2|TRBJ2-1|15|TRBV11-3
TGTGCCAGCAGCCAAGGACTAGCGGCCTACAATGAGCAGTTCTTC
CASSQGLAAYNEQFF
>NA|NA|TRBJ2-7|12|TRBV6-5
TGTGCCACCAGGACAGTCTCCTACGAGCAGTACTTC
CATRTVSYEQYF
>NA|NA|TRBJ2-5|14|TRBV2
TGTGCCAGCCAGTCCAACACCGGAAGGGAGACCCAGTACTTC
CASQSNTGRETQYF
>NA|NA|TRBJ2-7|13|TRBV6-1
TGTGCCAGCAGTGACGGACACCCTTTCGAGCAGTACTTC
CASSDGHPFEQYF
>NA|TRBD1|TRBJ2-1|15|TRBV2
TGTGCCAGCAGTAGGTTGACAGGGGGCTACAATGAGCAGTTCTTC
CASSRLTGGYNEQFF
>NA|TRBD2|TRBJ2-1|17|TRBV25-1
TGTGCCAGCAGTGAATCGGGGGGACTAGCGGGATTCAATGAGCAGTTCTTC
CASSESGGLAGFNEQFF
>NA|NA|TRBJ2-3|15|TRBV5-1
TGCGCCAGCAGCTTAAGGCGGAGGGACACAGATACGCAGTATTTT
CASSLRRRDTDTQYF
>NA|NA|TRBJ2-7|15|TRBV6-1
TGTGCCAGCAGTGAAGCGCTGGCCTTCCCCTACGAGCAGTACTTC
CASSEALAFPYEQYF
>NA|TRBD1|TRBJ2-7|14|TRBV7-8
TGTGCCAGCAGCGGCCCGACAGGGGGCTACGAGCAGTACTTC
CASSGPTGGYEQYF
>once|NA|TRBJ1-1|14|TRBV4-2
TGTGCCAGCAGCCAAGATCACGGGGGAACTGAAGCTTTCTTT
CASSQDHGGTEAFF
>NA|NA|TRBJ2-5|12|TRBV27
TGTGCCAGCAGTCCGACCGCGGAGACCCAGTACTTC
CASSPTAETQYF
>NA|NA|TRBJ2-2|12|TRBV5-1
TGCGCCAGCAGCTTGGCTGTCGGGGAGCTGTTTTTT
CASSLAVGELFF
>NA|NA|TRBJ1-1|18|TRBV6-2/TRBV6-3
TGTGCCAGCAGTTACTCGGGCGGTTTAAGGGTTAGGAACACTGAAGCTTTCTTT
CASSYSGGLRVRNTEAFF
>NA|NA|TRBJ1-5|16|TRBV6-2/TRBV6-3
TGTGCCAGCAGTTCGACCCCAGGGAGGCGCAATCAGCCCCAGCATTTT
CASSSTPGRRNQPQHF
>NA|NA|TRBJ2-2|11|TRBV24-1
TGTGCCACGCAGAACACCGGGGAGCTGTTTTTT
CATQNTGELFF
>NA|NA|TRBJ1-3|13|TRBV7-6
TGTGCCAGCAGCTTCTCTCCGGGACTACCGGAGACTTTT
CASSFSPGLPETF
>NA|TRBD2|TRBJ2-3|15|TRBV10-3
TGTGCCATCAGGTCGACTAGCATAGGCACAGATACGCAGTATTTT
CAIRSTSIGTDTQYF
>NA|NA|TRBJ1-2|12|TRBV13
TGTGCCAGCAGCTTAGGGGGCGATGGCTACACCTTC
CASSLGGDGYTF
>NA|TRBD1|TRBJ2-7|15|TRBV3-1/TRBV3-2
TGTGCCAGCAGCCACCTGGACAGGGGGATCTACGAGCAGTACTTC
CASSHLDRGIYEQYF
>once|TRBD1|TRBJ1-3|16|TRBV5-1
TGCGCCAGCAGCTGGGACAGGGACTCCTCTGGAAACACCATATATTTT
CASSWDRDSSGNTIYF
>NA|TRBD2|TRBJ2-3|15|TRBV28
TGTGCCAGCAGTACGGCTAGCGGGGTTACAGATACGCAGTATTTT
CASSTASGVTDTQYF
>NA|TRBD1|TRBJ2-7|16|TRBV9
TGTGCCAGCAGCGTCGAAGGGGGGACAGGGGCCTACGAGCAGTACTTC
CASSVEGGTGAYEQYF
>NA|NA|TRBJ1-2|15|TRBV5-8
TGTGCCAGCAGCTTGGATGGACTTCAATCCTATGGCTACACCTTC
CASSLDGLQSYGYTF
>NA|NA|TRBJ2-1|16|TRBV11-3
TGTGCCAGCAGCTTAGGGTTTGGGACGACGCAGCATGAGCAGTTCTTC
CASSLGFGTTQHEQFF
>few|NA|TRBJ2-1|13|TRBV28
TGTGCCAGCAGTTTTCAGGGGTTGAATGAGCAGTTCTTC
CASSFQGLNEQFF
>NA|NA|TRBJ2-7|15|TRBV9
TGTGCCAGCAGCGCCACGACAGGGAGGACCGACGAGCAGTACTTC
CASSATTGRTDEQYF
>NA|NA|TRBJ2-7|14|TRBV19
TGTGCCAGTAGTCTACTCGACAGGTCCTACGAGCAGTACTTC
CASSLLDRSYEQYF
>NA|TRBD1|TRBJ2-7|13|TRBV28
TGTGCCAGCATCACCGACAGGGGCTACGAGCAGTACTTC
CASITDRGYEQYF
>NA|NA|TRBJ1-2|14|TRBV29-1
TGCAGCGTTGAAGCCCCGGGACCTTCCTATGGCTACACCTTC
CSVEAPGPSYGYTF
>once|NA|TRBJ2-3|15|TRBV10-3
TGTGCCATCAGCCAACTCGCGGGGAGCACAGATACGCAGTATTTT
CAISQLAGSTDTQYF
>few|NA|TRBJ1-3|15|TRBV7-2
TGTGCCAGCAGCCTGGACCTAGGGGGGGGGAACACCATATATTTT
CASSLDLGGGNTIYF
>NA|TRBD1|TRBJ1-1|16|TRBV6-5
TGTGCCAGCAGTAACTTACAGGGGGCGCGAGGGACTGAAGCTTTCTTT
CASSNLQGARGTEAFF
>NA|TRBD2|TRBJ2-5|16|TRBV4-2
TGTGCCAGCAGCCAAGATTCTAGCGGGAGTGTTGAGACCCAGTACTTC
CASSQDSSGSVETQYF
>NA|TRBD2|TRBJ2-1|16|TRBV15
TGTGCCACCAGCCCTATAGCGGGGGGGCCGGGTAATGAGCAGTTCTTC
CATSPIAGGPGNEQFF
>NA|NA|TRBJ1-5|14|TRBV28
TGTGCCAGCAGTTTAACAGGGTTCAATCAGCCCCAGCATTTT
CASSLTGFNQPQHF
>NA|TRBD1|TRBJ2-7|14|TRBV11-3
TGTGCCAGCAGCTCCGGGACAGGTCCCTACGAGCAGTACTTC
CASSSGTGPYEQYF
>NA|TRBD1|TRBJ1-2|14|TRBV28
TGTGCCAGCAGTTTATTGACAGGGGGCTATGGCTACACCTTC
CASSLLTGGYGYTF
>once|NA|TRBJ1-5|15|TRBV7-8
TGTGCCAGCAGCTTACCAGGGTATAGCAATCAGCCCCAGCATTTT
CASSLPGYSNQPQHF
>NA|NA|TRBJ1-1|12|TRBV3-1/TRBV3-2
TGTGCCAGCAGCCCGGGGACCCTTGAAGCTTTCTTT
CASSPGTLEAFF
>NA|TRBD1|TRBJ1-1|15|TRBV7-9
TGTGCCAGCAGCGTAGGACAGGGGTCGAACACTGAAGCTTTCTTT
CASSVGQGSNTEAFF
>NA|NA|TRBJ1-4|17|TRBV7-9
TGTGCCAGCAGCTTAGGGCCCCCAGGGCAGAGGAATGAAAAACTGTTTTTT
CASSLGPPGQRNEKLFF
>few|NA|TRBJ1-5|15|TRBV6-6
TGTGCCAGCAGTTACTCGTCAGGGCGCAATCAGCCCCAGCATTTT
CASSYSSGRNQPQHF
>NA|TRBD2|TRBJ2-2|17|TRBV3-1/TRBV3-2
TGTGCCAGCAGCCAACCCCTAGCGGGGCCGGACACCGGGGAGCTGTTTTTT
CASSQPLAGPDTGELFF
>NA|NA|TRBJ2-3|17|TRBV7-6
TGTGCCAGCAGCTCTGAAGGGACGGTTATCCGCACAGATACGCAGTATTTT
CASSSEGTVIRTDTQYF
>NA|TRBD2|TRBJ2-7|13|TRBV30
TGTGCCATAGTAGCGGGAGGGCACCACGAGCAGTACTTC
CAIVAGGHHEQYF
>NA|TRBD1|TRBJ1-1|16|TRBV5-4
TGTGCCAGCAGTCTGGAAGTGACAGGGCTGAACACTGTAGCTTTCTTT
CASSLEVTGLNTVAFF
>many|TRBD1|TRBJ1-1|14|TRBV5-8
TGTGCCAGCAGCCCGACAGGGCTCGCCACTGAAGCTTTCTTT
CASSPTGLATEAFF
>NA|TRBD1|TRBJ2-7|14|TRBV6-5
TGTGCCAGCAGTCGACAGGGGGGTAACTACGAGCAGTACTTC
CASSRQGGNYEQYF
>few|TRBD2|TRBJ2-5|15|TRBV10-3
TGTGCCATCAGTGAGTCCTTCGGGGGGAGTGAGACCCAGTACTTC
CAISESFGGSETQYF
>NA|NA|TRBJ2-2|15|TRBV9
TGTGCCAGCAGCCTCACAGGGGGGGACACCGGGGAGCTGTTTTTT
CASSLTGGDTGELFF
>NA|NA|TRBJ2-2|18|TRBV12-5
TGTGCTAGTGGTTTTCTCCGGACAGACGTAGGGAGGGCCGGGGAGCTGTTTTTT
CASGFLRTDVGRAGELFF
>NA|TRBD1|TRBJ2-3|13|TRBV29-1
TGCAGCGCAGGGACAGGGAGCACAGATACGCAGTATTTT
CSAGTGSTDTQYF
>once|NA|TRBJ2-6|16|TRBV2
TGTGCCAGCAGTCTTTCATTGGGTACCGGGGCCAACGTCCTGACTTTC
CASSLSLGTGANVLTF